One sample yielded the 4 T cell receptor beta chains listed below, sequenced in a study of early T cells in non-severe SARS-CoV-2 infection. TCRdb re-derived calls from the 5' RACE reads in MiXCR, one entry per CDR3 protein. The sample lists about 26,000 distinct CDR3 sequences, almost 4.5% seen once, with roughly 5.3% in the top ten. The sequencing sample was made of whole blood. These receptors originate from an adult who was a healthcare worker with PCR-confirmed SARS-CoV-2 infection or an uninfected control (not recorded which).

This clonotype was seen many times. V and J are TRBV2 and TRBJ1-1; 9 bases are shared with TRBD1. The CDR3 covers 14 residues. The V gene end was trimmed by 4 bases and the J gene end by 1 base; junction bases not matched to a gene: 1. CDR1 and CDR2 from the germline V gene are SNHLY and FYNNEI. As DNA, the CDR3 is TGTGCCAGCAGTGCGGGACAGGGGAACACTGAAGCTTTCTTT. Residues: CASSAGQGNTEAFF.

This clonotype has ten or more counts. This sequence joins TRBV9 and TRBJ2-1, with a weak D call TRBD2 (6 bases). The CDR3 sequence is 15 residues long. V was trimmed by 3 bases and J by 1 base, leaving 11 bases between them. Germline CDR1 reads SGDLS; CDR2 reads YYNGEE. The CDR3 here is CASSASAGSYNEQFF. For the CDR3, the DNA is TGTGCCAGCAGCGCCTCTGCGGGGTCCTACAATGAGCAGTTCTTC. Full variable domain (outside the CDR3, taken from reference TRBV9 and TRBJ2-1): DSGVTQTPKHLITATGQRVTLRCSPRSGDLSVYWYQQSLDQGLQFLIQYYNGEERAKGNILERFSAQQFPDLHSELNLSSLELGDSALYFCASSASAGSYNEQFFGPGTRLTVL.

This clonotype was seen many times. The chain links TRBV28 to TRBJ2-7; D gene uncertain. V was cut by 5 bases and J by 4 bases, with 15 bases left in between. CDR3 size: 14 residues. The germline gives CDR1 MDHEN, CDR2 SYDVKM. The CDR3 nucleotides are TGTGCCAGCAGTCTCTCACAGCTCGGTTACGAGCAGTACTTC. It specifies CASSLSQLGYEQYF.

This clonotype came up many times. The chain has TRBV12-3 or TRBV12-4 and TRBJ2-7; 11 bases match TRBD1. The CDR3 loop spans 15 amino acids. J was trimmed by 4 bases and V by 6 bases; bases with no gene match: 8. The CDR3, as DNA: TGTGCCAGCAGCTGGCTCGGGACAGGGGGGTACGAGCAGTACTTC. Residues: CASSWLGTGGYEQYF.